This T cell receptor (beta chain) was obtained from a study of blood T cell repertoires in COVID-19. The germline gives CDR1 SGHTA, CDR2 FQGNSA. V was pared by 5 bases and J by 4 bases, with 12 bases between. CDR3 size: 14 residues. Methods used by the authors: Scientists estimated how many nucleated cells there were by amplifying reference gene primers. Assay: immunoSEQ multiplex PCR; the TCRdb copy retains only in-frame clones and omits some. That table furnishes V, J and clone size, whereas the DNA furnished D and trimming. Found here are 250,000 or so clones, about 83% of them singletons; the top ten hold less than 4%. Grouping used clinical history reported by participants in a survey and questionnaire. Someone with COVID-19 had been met by exposed participants within 2 weeks before study entry.

Sequencing was done on a sample of PBMCs or T cells enriched from blood (not recorded which). J is TRBJ2-1 and V is TRBV7-2, with a possible D match to TRBD1 (6 bases). The TCR comes from a woman in her thirties or forties who had been exposed to COVID-19. Here the CDR3 DNA reads TGTGCCAGCAGCCATGGACAGATTTACAATGAGCAGTTCTTC. It codes for CASSHGQIYNEQFF.